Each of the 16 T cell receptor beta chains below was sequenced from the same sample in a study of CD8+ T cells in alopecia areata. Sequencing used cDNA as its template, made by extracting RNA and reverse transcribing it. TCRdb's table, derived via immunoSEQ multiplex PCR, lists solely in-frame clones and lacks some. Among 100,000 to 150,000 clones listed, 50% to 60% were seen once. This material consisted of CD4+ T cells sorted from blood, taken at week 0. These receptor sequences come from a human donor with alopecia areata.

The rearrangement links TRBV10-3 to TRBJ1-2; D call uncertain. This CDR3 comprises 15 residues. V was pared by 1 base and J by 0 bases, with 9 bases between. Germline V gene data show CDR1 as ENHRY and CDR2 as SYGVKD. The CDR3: CAISEFQPANYGYTF. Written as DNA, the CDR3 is TGTGCCATCAGTGAGTTTCAGCCAGCTAACTATGGCTACACCTTC.

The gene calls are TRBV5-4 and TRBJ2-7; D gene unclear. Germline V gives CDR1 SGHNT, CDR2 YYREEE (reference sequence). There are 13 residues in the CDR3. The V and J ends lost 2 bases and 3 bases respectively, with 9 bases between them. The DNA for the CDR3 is TGTGCCAGCAGCTTTGGCAATCGCTACGAGCAGTACTTC. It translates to CASSFGNRYEQYF. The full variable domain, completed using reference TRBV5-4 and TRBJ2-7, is ETGVTQSPTHLIKTRGQQVTLRCSSQSGHNTVSWYQQALGQGPQFIFQYYREEENGRGNFPPRFSGLQFPNYSSELNVNALELDDSALYLCASSFGNRYEQYFGPGTRLTVT.

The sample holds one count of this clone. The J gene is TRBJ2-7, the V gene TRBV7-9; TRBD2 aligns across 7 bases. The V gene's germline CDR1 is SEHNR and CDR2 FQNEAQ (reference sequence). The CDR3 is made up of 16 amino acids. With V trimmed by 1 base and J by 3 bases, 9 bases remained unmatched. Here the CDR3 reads CASSLVPAGEDYEQYF. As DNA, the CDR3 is TGTGCCAGCAGCTTAGTACCGGCGGGGGAGGACTACGAGCAGTACTTC.

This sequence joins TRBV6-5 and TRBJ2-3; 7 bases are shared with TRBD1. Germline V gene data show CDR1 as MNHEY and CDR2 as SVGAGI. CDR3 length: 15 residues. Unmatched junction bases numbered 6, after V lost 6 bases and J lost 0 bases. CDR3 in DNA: TGTGCCAGCAGCCCTACAGGGGTTAGCACAGATACGCAGTATTTT. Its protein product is CASSPTGVSTDTQYF.

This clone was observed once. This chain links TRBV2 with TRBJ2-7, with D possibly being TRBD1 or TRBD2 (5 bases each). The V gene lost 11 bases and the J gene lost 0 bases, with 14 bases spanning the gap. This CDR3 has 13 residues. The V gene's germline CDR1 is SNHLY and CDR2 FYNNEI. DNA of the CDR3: TGTGCCTCTTCCGGGGCTATCTCCTACGAGCAGTACTTC. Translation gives CASSGAISYEQYF.

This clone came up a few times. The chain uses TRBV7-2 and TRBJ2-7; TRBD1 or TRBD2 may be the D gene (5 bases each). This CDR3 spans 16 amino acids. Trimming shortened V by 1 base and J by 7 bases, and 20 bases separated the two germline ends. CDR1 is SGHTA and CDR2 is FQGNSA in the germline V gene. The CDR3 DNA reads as TGTGCCAGCAGCTTAGGTGGGTGGGGACGGTCAAAAGAGCAGTACTTC. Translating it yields CASSLGGWGRSKEQYF.

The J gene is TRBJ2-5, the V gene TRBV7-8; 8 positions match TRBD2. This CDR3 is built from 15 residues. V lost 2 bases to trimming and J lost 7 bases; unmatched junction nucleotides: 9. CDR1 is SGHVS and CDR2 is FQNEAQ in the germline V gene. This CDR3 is CASSLRTSGAPTQYF. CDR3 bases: TGTGCCAGCAGCTTACGTACTAGCGGCGCCCCGACCCAGTACTTC.

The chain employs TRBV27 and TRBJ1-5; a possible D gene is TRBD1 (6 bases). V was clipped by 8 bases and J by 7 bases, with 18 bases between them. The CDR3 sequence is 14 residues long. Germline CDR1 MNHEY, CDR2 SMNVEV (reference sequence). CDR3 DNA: TGTGCCAGCCGGACCGGGGGGCGGACGCAGCCCCAGCATTTT. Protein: CASRTGGRTQPQHF.

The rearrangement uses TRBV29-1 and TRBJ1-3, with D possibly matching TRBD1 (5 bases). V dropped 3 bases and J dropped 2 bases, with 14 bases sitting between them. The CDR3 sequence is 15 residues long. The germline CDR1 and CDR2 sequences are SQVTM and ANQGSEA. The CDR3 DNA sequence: TGCAGCGTTGAGTCCCCGCCAGGGCCTGGAAACACCATATATTTT. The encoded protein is CSVESPPGPGNTIYF. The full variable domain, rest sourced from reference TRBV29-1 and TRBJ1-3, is SAVISQKPSRDICQRGTSLTIQCQVDSQVTMMFWYRQQPGQSLTLIATANQGSEATYESGFVIDKFPISRPNLTFSTLTVSNMSPEDSSIYLCSVESPPGPGNTIYFGEGSWLTVV.

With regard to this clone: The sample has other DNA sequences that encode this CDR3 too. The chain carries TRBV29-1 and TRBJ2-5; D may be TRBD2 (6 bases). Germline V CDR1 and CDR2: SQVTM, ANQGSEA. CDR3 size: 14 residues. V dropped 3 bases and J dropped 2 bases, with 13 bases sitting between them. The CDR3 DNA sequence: TGCAGCGTTGATCCGGCCGGGGGACAAGAGACCCAGTACTTC. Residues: CSVDPAGGQETQYF.

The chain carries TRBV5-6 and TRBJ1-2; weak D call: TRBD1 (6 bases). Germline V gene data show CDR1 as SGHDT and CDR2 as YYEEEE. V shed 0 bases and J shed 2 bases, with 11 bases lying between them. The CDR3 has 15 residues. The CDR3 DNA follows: TGTGCCAGCAGCTTGGGGTCCAGGGGAAACTATGGCTACACCTTC. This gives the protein CASSLGSRGNYGYTF.

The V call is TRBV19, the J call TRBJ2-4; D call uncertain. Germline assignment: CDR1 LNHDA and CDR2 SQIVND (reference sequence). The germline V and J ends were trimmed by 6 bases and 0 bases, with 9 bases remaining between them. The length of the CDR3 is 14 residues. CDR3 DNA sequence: TGTGCCAGTAGCCGAGGCAGAGCCAAAAACATTCAGTACTTC. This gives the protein CASSRGRAKNIQYF.

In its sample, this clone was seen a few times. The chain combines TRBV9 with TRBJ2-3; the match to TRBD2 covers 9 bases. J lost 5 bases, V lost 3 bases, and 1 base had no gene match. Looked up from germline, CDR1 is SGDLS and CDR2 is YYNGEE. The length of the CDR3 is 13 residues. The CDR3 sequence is CASSETSGDTQYF. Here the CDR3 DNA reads TGTGCCAGCAGCGAGACTAGCGGAGATACGCAGTATTTT.

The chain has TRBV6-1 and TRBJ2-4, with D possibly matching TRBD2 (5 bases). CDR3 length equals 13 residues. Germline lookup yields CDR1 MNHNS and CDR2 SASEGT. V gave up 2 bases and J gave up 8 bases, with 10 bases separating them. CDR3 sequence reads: CASSERVAYIQYF. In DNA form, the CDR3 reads TGTGCCAGCAGTGAACGGGTAGCGTACATTCAGTACTTC.

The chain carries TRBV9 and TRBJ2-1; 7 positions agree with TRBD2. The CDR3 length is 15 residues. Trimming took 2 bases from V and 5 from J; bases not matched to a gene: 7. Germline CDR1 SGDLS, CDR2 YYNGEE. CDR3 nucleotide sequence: TGTGCCAGCAGCGTCGTGGGGACTACAAACAATGAGCAGTTCTTC. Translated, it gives CASSVVGTTNNEQFF.

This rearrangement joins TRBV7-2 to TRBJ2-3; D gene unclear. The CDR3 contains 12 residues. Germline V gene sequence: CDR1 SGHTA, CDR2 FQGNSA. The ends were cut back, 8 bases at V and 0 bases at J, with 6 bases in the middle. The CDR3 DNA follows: TGTGCCAGCGGCGGTAGCACAGATACGCAGTATTTT. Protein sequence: CASGGSTDTQYF.